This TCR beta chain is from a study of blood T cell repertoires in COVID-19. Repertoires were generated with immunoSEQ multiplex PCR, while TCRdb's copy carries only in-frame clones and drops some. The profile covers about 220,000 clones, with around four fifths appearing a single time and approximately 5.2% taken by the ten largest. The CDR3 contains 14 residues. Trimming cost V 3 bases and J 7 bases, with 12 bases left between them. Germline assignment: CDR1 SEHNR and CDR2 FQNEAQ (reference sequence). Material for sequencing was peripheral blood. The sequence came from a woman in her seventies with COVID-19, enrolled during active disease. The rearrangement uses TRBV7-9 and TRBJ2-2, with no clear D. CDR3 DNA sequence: TGTGCCAGCAGCTTGAACATTGATGGCGGGGAGCTGTTTTTT. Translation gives CASSLNIDGGELFF. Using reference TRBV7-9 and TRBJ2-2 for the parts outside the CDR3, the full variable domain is DTGVSQNPRHKITKRGQNVTFRCDPISEHNRLYWYRQTLGQGPEFLTYFQNEAQLEKSRLLSDRFSAERPKGSFSTLEIQRTEQGDSAMYLCASSLNIDGGELFFGEGSRLTVL.